The 13 T cell receptor beta chains presented below share a single source sample, sequenced in a study of T cell repertoires in cytomegalovirus infection. Their antigen targets remain unknown. TCRdb recomputed calls from the reads with MiXCR, one row per CDR3 protein. The table lists around 500,000 distinct CDR3 sequences, approximately 46% of them singletons. Sequenced material: cultured PBMCs, taken from culture after CMV antigen stimulation. The receptors derive from a human donor in good health (CMV status not recorded). Some clones in this sample may be carry-over from other donors' samples.

V is TRBV12-3 or TRBV12-4 and J is TRBJ2-2; TRBD2 matches 11 bases. The CDR3 sequence is 15 residues long. Germline trimming cut 3 bases from V and 6 bases from J; bases unmatched to any gene: 3. The DNA of the CDR3 is TGTGCCAGCAGTTTCCTAGCGGGAGGATCCGGGGAGCTGTTTTTT. The encoded protein is CASSFLAGGSGELFF.

This clonotype occurred many times. This chain links TRBV7-8 with TRBJ2-6; D not certain. This CDR3 is 18 amino acids long. The V end lost 11 bases, the J end lost 0 bases, and 23 bases lay between the germline ends. Germline V gene data show CDR1 as SGHVS and CDR2 as FQNEAQ. CDR3 protein: CAGSKFRTSPSGANVLTF. CDR3 nucleotides: TGTGCCGGCTCTAAGTTCCGTACCTCCCCCTCTGGGGCCAACGTCCTGACTTTC.

This clonotype was seen only a few times. The chain is built from TRBV7-9 and TRBJ2-1, with 7 positions matching TRBD2. The V gene's germline CDR1 is SEHNR and CDR2 FQNEAQ (reference sequence). This CDR3 region has 13 residues. With V trimmed by 10 bases and J by 5 bases, 8 bases remained unmatched. The CDR3 nucleotides read TGTGCCACCCAGGGAGGGATGAACAATGAGCAGTTCTTC. Translation gives CATQGGMNNEQFF.

This clonotype was observed a few times. The chain is built from TRBV11-1 and TRBJ2-1; D ambiguous. The CDR3 loop spans 15 amino acids. In germline, CDR1 is SGHAT, CDR2 FQDESV (reference sequence). V gave up 7 bases and J gave up 0 bases, with 13 bases separating them. The CDR3 region is CASTPGDISYNEQFF. CDR3 coding DNA: TGTGCCAGCACTCCTGGTGATATCTCCTACAATGAGCAGTTCTTC. The full variable domain, completed using reference TRBV11-1 and TRBJ2-1, is EAEVAQSPRYKITEKSQAVAFWCDPISGHATLYWYRQILGQGPELLVQFQDESVVDDSQLPKDRFSAERLKGVDSTLKIQPAELGDSAMYLCASTPGDISYNEQFFGPGTRLTVL.

The table lists this clonotype with a count of one. The V and J genes are TRBV15 and TRBJ2-7; D is uncertain. CDR3 size: 16 residues. V lost 0 bases and J 0 bases, leaving 12 bases between the germline ends. Germline V lookup: CDR1 LNHNV, CDR2 YYDKDF (reference sequence). The CDR3 DNA follows: TGTGCCACCAGCAGAGATCAGTGGAGTAGCTCCTACGAGCAGTACTTC. Encoded protein: CATSRDQWSSSYEQYF.

The sample holds a few counts of this clonotype. The CDR3 DNA reads as TGCAGCGTTGTAGGGACGGTGGGAGATACGCAGTATTTT. Its protein is CSVVGTVGDTQYF. J is TRBJ2-3 and V is TRBV29-1; either TRBD1 or TRBD2 may fit D (5 bases each). The V and J ends lost 4 bases and 5 bases respectively, with 13 bases between them. The CDR3 runs 13 residues. Germline V gene lookup returns CDR1 SQVTM and CDR2 ANQGSEA.

This clonotype has just one count. The V call is TRBV7-9, the J call TRBJ2-5; D is possibly TRBD2 (6 bases). The CDR3 extends over 13 amino acids. The ends were cut back, 6 bases at V and 5 bases at J, with 13 bases in the middle. Per the germline V gene, CDR1 is SEHNR and CDR2 is FQNEAQ (reference sequence). CDR3 bases: TGTGCCAGCAGGGACCTCGCGGGGGAGACCCAGTACTTC. It yields the protein CASRDLAGETQYF.

V and J are TRBV25-1 and TRBJ2-1; TRBD1 is a possible D gene (6 bases). The V and J ends lost 0 bases and 7 bases respectively, with 7 bases between them. The CDR3 is 13 amino acids. Germline CDR1 is MGHDK and CDR2 is SYGVNS. DNA of the CDR3: TGTGCCAGCAGTGAATATACAGGGAATGAGCAGTTCTTC. Protein product: CASSEYTGNEQFF.

In this sample, this clonotype turned up many times. V is TRBV12-3 or TRBV12-4 and J is TRBJ2-7, with 9 bases aligning to TRBD2. V lost 4 bases, J lost 1 base, and 5 bases stayed unmatched. CDR3 size: 15 residues. The CDR3 nucleotides are TGTGCCAGCAGTTCGACTAGCGGTTCTTCCTACGAGCAGTACTTC. Encoded protein: CASSSTSGSSYEQYF.

The V gene is TRBV19, the J gene TRBJ2-3; D remains ambiguous. Trimming took off 3 bases at V and 3 bases at J, with 13 bases between the two ends. The CDR3 sequence is 15 residues long. CDR1 is LNHDA, CDR2 SQIVND, per germline (reference sequence). The CDR3 region has the DNA TGTGCCAGTAGTATCTCTTGGGGTGATACAGATACGCAGTATTTT. Encoded protein: CASSISWGDTDTQYF.

The rearrangement joins TRBV6-2 or TRBV6-3 to TRBJ2-1, with 10 nucleotides matching TRBD2. CDR1 MNHEY and CDR2 SVGEGT come from the germline V gene. Trimming cost V 0 bases and J 6 bases; bases outside gene matches: 11. The CDR3 has 18 residues. Here the CDR3 reads CASSYSPNTGTSANEQFF. In DNA, the CDR3 is TGTGCCAGCAGTTACTCGCCTAACACCGGGACTAGCGCCAATGAGCAGTTCTTC.

This clonotype has only a few counts. The V gene is TRBV27, the J gene TRBJ1-6; TRBD1 is a possible D gene (5 bases). This CDR3 spans 14 amino acids. The germline V gene has CDR1 MNHEY and CDR2 SMNVEV (reference sequence). Trimming removed 6 bases at V and 6 bases at J, with 12 bases between. Written as DNA, the CDR3 is TGTGCCAGCAGCTATGGACAACCTAATTCACCCCTCCACTTT. Amino acid sequence: CASSYGQPNSPLHF.

This clonotype was seen only a few times. The genes are TRBV11-2 and TRBJ2-3, with 8 bases fitting TRBD1. With 5 bases clipped from V and 0 bases from J, the junction kept 7 bases outside the gene matches. Looked up from germline, CDR1 is SGHAT and CDR2 is FQNNGV. This CDR3 has 16 amino acids. The CDR3 region is CASSPLDRASTDTQYF. In DNA form, the CDR3 reads TGTGCCAGCAGCCCGCTGGACAGGGCGAGCACAGATACGCAGTATTTT.